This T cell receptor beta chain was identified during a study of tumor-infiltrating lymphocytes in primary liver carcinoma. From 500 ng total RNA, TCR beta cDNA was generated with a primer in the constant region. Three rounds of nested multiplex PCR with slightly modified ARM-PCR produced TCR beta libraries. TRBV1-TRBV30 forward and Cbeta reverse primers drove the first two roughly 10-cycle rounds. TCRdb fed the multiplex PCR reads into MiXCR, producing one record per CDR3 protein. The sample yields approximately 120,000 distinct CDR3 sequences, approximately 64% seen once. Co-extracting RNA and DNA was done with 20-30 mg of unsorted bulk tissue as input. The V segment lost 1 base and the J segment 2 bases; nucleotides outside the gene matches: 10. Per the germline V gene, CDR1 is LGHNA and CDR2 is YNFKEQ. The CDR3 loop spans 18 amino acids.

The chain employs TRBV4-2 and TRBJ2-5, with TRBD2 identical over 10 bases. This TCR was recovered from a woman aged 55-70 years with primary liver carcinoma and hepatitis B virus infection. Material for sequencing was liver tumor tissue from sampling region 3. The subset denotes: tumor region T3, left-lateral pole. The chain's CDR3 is CASSQVGLELAGQETQYF. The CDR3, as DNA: TGTGCCAGCAGCCAAGTAGGTCTGGAACTAGCGGGACAAGAGACCCAGTACTTC.